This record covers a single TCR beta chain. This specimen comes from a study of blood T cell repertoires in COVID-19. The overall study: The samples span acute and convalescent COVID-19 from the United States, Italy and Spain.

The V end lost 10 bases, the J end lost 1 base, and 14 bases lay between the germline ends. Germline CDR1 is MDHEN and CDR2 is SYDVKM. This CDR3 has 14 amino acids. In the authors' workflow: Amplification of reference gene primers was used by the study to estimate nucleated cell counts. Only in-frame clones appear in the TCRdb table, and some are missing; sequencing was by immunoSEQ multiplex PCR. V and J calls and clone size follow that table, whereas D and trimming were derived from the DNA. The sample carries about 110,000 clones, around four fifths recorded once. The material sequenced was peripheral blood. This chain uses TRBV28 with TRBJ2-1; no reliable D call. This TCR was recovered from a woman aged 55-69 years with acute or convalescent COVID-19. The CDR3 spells CATRPAGSYNEQFF. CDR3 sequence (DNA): TGTGCCACACGACCGGCAGGATCCTACAATGAGCAGTTCTTC.